A single sample is the source of the 25 T cell receptor beta chains below, sequenced in a study of long-term antiretroviral therapy in people with HIV. immunoSEQ v3.0 was run at survey level. Generated by immunoSEQ multiplex PCR, the TCRdb table keeps only in-frame clones and is missing some. The sample lists 20,000 to 25,000 clones, 86% occurring once. Sequences were derived from unsorted PBMCs, sampled 1.3 years after starting antiretroviral therapy. These receptors all stem from a man aged 55 to 69 with HIV.

This sequence joins TRBV5-1 and TRBJ1-2; D is ambiguous. CDR3 length equals 14 residues. CDR1 and CDR2 from the germline V gene are SGHRS and YFSETQ. Trimming cost V 0 bases and J 0 bases, with 6 bases left between them. The CDR3 reads CASSLAVANYGYTF. In nucleotides, the CDR3 is TGCGCCAGCAGCTTGGCCGTGGCTAACTATGGCTACACCTTC.

The V gene is TRBV5-1, the J gene TRBJ2-1, with D perhaps matching TRBD1 or TRBD2 (5 bases each). Germline values: CDR1 SGHRS, CDR2 YFSETQ. Trimming cost V 3 bases and J 6 bases, with 16 bases left between them. The CDR3 is 15 residues long. The CDR3 spells CASSSVGTSGNEQFF. The CDR3, as DNA: TGCGCCAGCAGCTCGGTTGGGACCAGCGGCAATGAGCAGTTCTTC.

CDR3 in DNA: TGCAGTGCTGCTCGAATCCGGGAAGCTTTCTTT. Protein sequence: CSAARIREAFF. The chain has TRBV20-1 and TRBJ1-1; unclear D gene. CDR1 is DFQATT and CDR2 is SNEGSKA in the germline V gene (reference sequence). The CDR3 contains 11 residues. The V end lost 5 bases, the J end lost 8 bases, and 12 bases lay between the germline ends.

The chain's CDR3 is CASSFSAGTFEKLFF. In nucleotides, the CDR3 is TGTGCCAGCAGCTTTTCCGCCGGGACATTTGAAAAACTGTTTTTT. This chain joins TRBV5-5 and TRBJ1-4; D may be TRBD1 (6 bases). Trimming removed 2 bases at V and 7 bases at J, with 15 bases between. The CDR3 is 15 residues long. Germline CDR1 and CDR2: SGHKS and YYEKEE (reference sequence).

The J gene is TRBJ2-7, the V gene TRBV18; tentatively, D is TRBD2 (6 bases). Germline CDR1 reads KGHSH; CDR2 reads LQKENI. The CDR3 sequence is 13 residues long. The germline V and J ends were trimmed by 6 bases and 5 bases, with 14 bases remaining between them. The CDR3 region is CASSPGLGDEQYF. The CDR3 bases are TGTGCCAGCTCGCCGGGACTTGGCGACGAGCAGTACTTC.

This clone was seen a few times. This chain connects TRBV15 to TRBJ1-2; D possibly corresponds to TRBD1 (5 bases). The CDR3 runs to 16 residues. CDR1 and CDR2 (germline): LNHNV, YYDKDF (reference sequence). V dropped 0 bases and J dropped 4 bases, with 15 bases sitting between them. The CDR3 coding sequence is TGTGCCACCAGCAGAGACCGGACACGGGCAGGCTATGGCTACACCTTC. It encodes CATSRDRTRAGYGYTF.

The rearrangement joins TRBV9 to TRBJ2-1; D unresolved. The V end was cut by 0 bases, the J end by 5 bases, with 12 bases between. Germline CDR1 and CDR2: SGDLS and YYNGEE. CDR3 size: 15 residues. The CDR3 DNA sequence: TGTGCCAGCAGCGTAGATCTTCACGCGAACAATGAGCAGTTCTTC. Translated: CASSVDLHANNEQFF.

The V call is TRBV6-6, the J call TRBJ2-1; D not resolved. The germline V and J ends were trimmed by 7 bases and 7 bases, with 11 bases remaining between them. The CDR3 is made up of 12 amino acids. Germline CDR1 and CDR2: MNHNY and SVGAGI (reference sequence). CDR3 loop: CASTTTVNEQFF. DNA of the CDR3: TGTGCCAGCACTACAACCGTTAATGAGCAGTTCTTC.

The genes are TRBV29-1 and TRBJ1-1; weak D call: TRBD1 (6 bases). CDR3 length: 12 amino acids. Germline assignment: CDR1 SQVTM and CDR2 ANQGSEA. V lost 7 bases to trimming and J lost 11 bases, with 20 bases between them. CDR3 DNA sequence: TGCAGCGGTACAAGCCTCCGACAGGACGCTTTCTTT. It specifies CSGTSLRQDAFF.

The chain is built from TRBV15 and TRBJ2-5, with D unresolved. Trimming left V 5 bases short and J 5 bases short, with 12 bases between. CDR3 length: 13 residues. Germline-derived CDR1 and CDR2 are LNHNV and YYDKDF (reference sequence). The CDR3 DNA reads TGTGCCACCAGCCAATCCCTGGGGGAGACCCAGTACTTC. Protein sequence: CATSQSLGETQYF. The variable domain in full, with the rest retrieved from reference TRBV15 and TRBJ2-5, is DAMVIQNPRYQVTQFGKPVTLSCSQTLNHNVMYWYQQKSSQAPKLLFHYYDKDFNNEADTPDNFQSRRPNTSFCFLDIRSPGLGDTAMYLCATSQSLGETQYFGPGTRLLVL.

The J gene is TRBJ2-7, the V gene TRBV29-1, with a tentative D call TRBD1 (6 bases). The V gene lost 0 bases and the J gene lost 3 bases, with 18 bases spanning the gap. CDR1 is SQVTM, CDR2 ANQGSEA, per germline. This CDR3 comprises 16 residues. Written as DNA, the CDR3 is TGCAGCGTTGAAGACACATCCCCGGGACACTTCTACGAGCAGTACTTC. The encoded protein is CSVEDTSPGHFYEQYF.

The CDR3 sequence is CASSTDVYNEQFF. The CDR3 DNA reads as TGTGCCAGCTCTACAGATGTCTACAATGAGCAGTTCTTC. V usage is TRBV7-3 and J usage is TRBJ2-1, with D unresolved. The CDR3 contains 13 residues. Germline V gene data show CDR1 as SGHTA and CDR2 as FQGTGA. V was clipped by 8 bases and J by 3 bases, with 11 bases between them. Filled out from reference TRBV7-3 and TRBJ2-1, the complete variable domain reads GAGVSQTPSNKVTEKGKYVELRCDPISGHTALYWYRQSLGQGPEFLIYFQGTGAADDSGLPNDRFFAVRPEGSVSTLKIQRTERGDSAVYLCASSTDVYNEQFFGPGTRLTVL.

This sequence joins TRBV11-2 and TRBJ2-3, with D unresolved. V dropped 8 bases and J dropped 3 bases, with 9 bases sitting between them. The CDR3 is made up of 12 amino acids. Germline CDR1 and CDR2: SGHAT and FQNNGV. CDR3 loop: CASSKETDTQYF. The CDR3 DNA sequence: TGTGCCAGCTCCAAAGAAACAGATACGCAGTATTTT.

The chain recombines TRBV5-1 with TRBJ1-5, with 10 bases that match TRBD1. The CDR3 is 15 residues long. CDR1 is SGHRS, CDR2 YFSETQ, per germline. The junction had 4 bases not matched to a gene; V was cut back by 0 bases and J by 7 bases. This CDR3 reads CASSLGQGAWQPQHF. The CDR3 DNA is TGCGCCAGCAGCTTGGGACAGGGGGCCTGGCAGCCCCAGCATTTT.

The V and J genes are TRBV9 and TRBJ1-1; possible D gene TRBD1, 5 bases. Germline-derived CDR1 and CDR2 are SGDLS and YYNGEE. V shed 4 bases and J shed 0 bases, with 10 bases lying between them. The CDR3 totals 14 residues. CDR3 region: CASSPQTVNTEAFF. The CDR3, as DNA: TGTGCCAGCAGCCCACAGACAGTGAACACTGAAGCTTTCTTT.

The chain is built from TRBV4-3 and TRBJ2-7; 8 bases are shared with TRBD2. There are 16 residues in the CDR3. J was trimmed by 2 bases and V by 0 bases; bases with no gene match: 6. In germline, CDR1 is LGHNA, CDR2 YSLEER. CDR3 region: CASSQDERGSAYEQYF. CDR3 bases: TGCGCCAGCAGCCAAGATGAGCGGGGGTCGGCCTACGAGCAGTACTTC.

There are a few counts of this clone. This chain uses TRBV7-9 with TRBJ2-5; 7 nucleotides match TRBD2. The CDR3 is made up of 13 amino acids. Germline V lookup: CDR1 SEHNR, CDR2 FQNEAQ (reference sequence). Unmatched junction bases numbered 3, after V lost 6 bases and J lost 2 bases. In DNA form, the CDR3 reads TGTGCCAGCAGAAACGGGGGGCAAGAGACCCAGTACTTC. This translates into CASRNGGQETQYF.

The genes are TRBV6-6 and TRBJ1-1, with TRBD1 as a possible D gene (5 bases). The CDR3 is made up of 15 amino acids. V lost 6 bases and J 2 bases, leaving 16 bases between the germline ends. CDR1 and CDR2 (germline): MNHNY, SVGAGI (reference sequence). The CDR3 here is CASSRNRFPNTEAFF. The CDR3 DNA reads as TGTGCCAGCAGCAGAAACAGGTTCCCTAACACTGAAGCTTTCTTT.

The rearrangement links TRBV7-9 to TRBJ1-1; D perhaps matches TRBD1 (5 bases). Trimming stripped 2 bases from V and 0 bases from J, with 10 bases between. CDR1 and CDR2 from the germline V gene are SEHNR and FQNEAQ (reference sequence). This CDR3 has 15 residues. The CDR3 nucleotides read TGTGCCAGCAGCTTAACCAGGGATCTGAACACTGAAGCTTTCTTT. Amino acid sequence: CASSLTRDLNTEAFF.

The rearrangement joins TRBV4-3 to TRBJ2-4; D uncertain. Trimming stripped 9 bases from V and 8 bases from J, with 17 bases between. CDR1 and CDR2 (germline): LGHNA, YSLEER. The CDR3 is 13 residues long. DNA of the CDR3: TGCGCCAGTACTCTGGACCTGGGCGACATTCAGTACTTC. Translation: CASTLDLGDIQYF.

This clone was detected only a few times. This chain links TRBV11-1 with TRBJ2-2; 8 nucleotides match TRBD2. CDR1 is SGHAT, CDR2 FQDESV, per germline (reference sequence). CDR3 length: 18 residues. Trimming at V came to 3 bases and at J to 1 base, leaving 10 bases not matched to a gene. The CDR3 sequence is CASSFRGLAGKNTGELFF. In DNA form, the CDR3 reads TGTGCCAGCAGCTTTAGGGGATTAGCGGGGAAGAACACCGGGGAGCTGTTTTTT.

This chain connects TRBV18 to TRBJ2-7; TRBD1 agrees at 10 bases. Germline V lookup: CDR1 KGHSH, CDR2 LQKENI. The CDR3 consists of 15 residues. Trimming removed 1 base from V and 4 bases from J; junction bases left unmatched: 4. CDR3 protein: CASSPLRDRGYEQYF. The CDR3 DNA reads TGTGCCAGCTCACCACTACGGGACAGGGGTTACGAGCAGTACTTC.

V gene TRBV5-6 combines with J gene TRBJ2-1; 12 nucleotides agree with TRBD2. The length of the CDR3 is 15 residues. V was clipped by 5 bases and J by 9 bases; unmatched bases: 9. Germline loops: CDR1 SGHDT, CDR2 YYEEEE. CDR3 sequence reads: CASSPSGGAWGEQFF. For the CDR3, the DNA is TGTGCCAGCAGTCCTAGCGGGGGGGCCTGGGGTGAGCAGTTCTTC.

V usage is TRBV9 and J usage is TRBJ2-1, with 12 bases matching TRBD2. The germline gives CDR1 SGDLS, CDR2 YYNGEE. V shed 0 bases, J shed 5 bases, and the junction held 6 bases outside the gene matches. The CDR3 spans 17 residues. The CDR3 DNA is TGTGCCAGCAGCGTAGGGGCTAGCGGGAGGGTCGACAATGAGCAGTTCTTC. This codes for CASSVGASGRVDNEQFF.

This clone was recorded once. The chain has TRBV18 and TRBJ2-7; D is possibly TRBD2 (5 bases). CDR1 is KGHSH, CDR2 LQKENI, per germline. The germline V and J ends were trimmed by 3 bases and 3 bases, with 12 bases remaining between them. The CDR3 runs 14 residues. CDR3 loop: CASSPAGLDYEQYF. The CDR3 coding sequence is TGTGCCAGCTCACCTGCCGGACTGGACTACGAGCAGTACTTC.